This T cell receptor (beta chain) appears in the sequencing data of a study of human T cells and chemical hapten exposure. Study information: Patch tests put 0.01% DPC on the upper back, read at 6 days. General study points: Expanded TCRs made up significantly more big CDR3 similarity clusters than controls did.

Documented time point: patch test 2, 6 weeks after DPC sensitization. Specified treatment: therapeutic diphenylcyclopropenone sensitization with weekly scalp DPC. Unfractionated whole blood yielded total RNA. The CDR3 consists of 15 residues. In germline, CDR1 is LGHNA, CDR2 YSLEER. J lost 14 bases, V lost 0 bases, and 12 bases had no gene match. This clonotype appeared many times. Its specificity is not known. TCRdb called the RACE reads again in MiXCR, with one record for every CDR3 protein. The repertoire has a few hundred thousand distinct CDR3 sequences, under 6.5% of them found once; the top ten carry 4.5% to 6%.

This rearrangement joins TRBV4-3 to TRBJ2-4, with 8 bases identical to TRBD1. Sequences were derived from whole blood, sampled in connection with sensitization to the hapten diphenylcyclopropenone (DPC). The sequence derives from a woman aged 18-29 years with alopecia areata. Some clones in this sample may be carry-over from other donors' samples. The CDR3, as DNA: TGCGCCAGCAGCCAAGATAGGACAGGGCCGGCTTTCGAGTACTTC. It translates to CASSQDRTGPAFEYF.